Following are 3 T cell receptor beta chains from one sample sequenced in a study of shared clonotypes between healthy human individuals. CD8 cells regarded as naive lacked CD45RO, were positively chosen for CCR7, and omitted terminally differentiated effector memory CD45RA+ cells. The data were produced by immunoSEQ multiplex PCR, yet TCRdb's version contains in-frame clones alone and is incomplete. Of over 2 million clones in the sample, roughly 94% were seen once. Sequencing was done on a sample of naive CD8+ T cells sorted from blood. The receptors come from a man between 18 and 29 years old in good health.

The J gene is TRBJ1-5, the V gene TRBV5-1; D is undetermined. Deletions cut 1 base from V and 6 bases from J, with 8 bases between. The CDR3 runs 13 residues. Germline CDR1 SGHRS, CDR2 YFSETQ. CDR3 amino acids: CASSLSIGQPQHF. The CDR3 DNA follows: TGCGCCAGCAGCTTGTCAATCGGTCAGCCCCAGCATTTT.

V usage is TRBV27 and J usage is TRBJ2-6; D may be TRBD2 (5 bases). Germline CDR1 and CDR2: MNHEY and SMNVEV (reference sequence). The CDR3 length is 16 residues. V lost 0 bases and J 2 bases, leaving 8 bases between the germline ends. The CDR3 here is CASSLSVGAGANVLTF. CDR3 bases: TGTGCCAGCAGTTTATCTGTCGGGGCTGGGGCCAACGTCCTGACTTTC.

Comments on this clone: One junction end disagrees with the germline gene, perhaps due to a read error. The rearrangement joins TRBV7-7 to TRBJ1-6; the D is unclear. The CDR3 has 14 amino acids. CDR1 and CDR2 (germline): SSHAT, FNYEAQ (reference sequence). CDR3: CASTPVRSNSPLHF. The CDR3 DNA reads TGTGCTAGCACTCCCGTCAGGTCTAATTCACCCCTCCACTTT.